In its sample, the clone carrying this TCR beta chain was seen a few times. As yet, its antigen is unknown. Unique molecular identifiers were affixed to single, distinct cDNA molecules. From the 5' RACE reads, TCRdb called clonotypes with MiXCR, one entry per CDR3 protein. The sample lists tens of thousands of distinct CDR3 sequences; just over 8% were seen once. These data are taken from a study of early T cells in non-severe SARS-CoV-2 infection. For the study at large: Sequencing input comprised bulk RNA from unsorted whole blood; chain pairing was not available. General study findings and limits: Anti-spike CD8 responses were favored by VDJdb matching, which missed private and CD4 specificities.

V was trimmed by 3 bases and J by 4 bases, leaving 1 base between them. This CDR3 contains 10 residues. CDR1 and CDR2 (germline): ENHRY, SYGVKD. This receptor was taken from an adult who was a healthcare worker with PCR-confirmed SARS-CoV-2 infection or an uninfected control (not recorded which). Sequencing was done on a sample of whole blood. This chain uses TRBV10-3 with TRBJ2-7; D ambiguous. DNA for the CDR3: TGTGCCATCAGTGATTACGAGCAGTACTTC. It codes for CAISDYEQYF.